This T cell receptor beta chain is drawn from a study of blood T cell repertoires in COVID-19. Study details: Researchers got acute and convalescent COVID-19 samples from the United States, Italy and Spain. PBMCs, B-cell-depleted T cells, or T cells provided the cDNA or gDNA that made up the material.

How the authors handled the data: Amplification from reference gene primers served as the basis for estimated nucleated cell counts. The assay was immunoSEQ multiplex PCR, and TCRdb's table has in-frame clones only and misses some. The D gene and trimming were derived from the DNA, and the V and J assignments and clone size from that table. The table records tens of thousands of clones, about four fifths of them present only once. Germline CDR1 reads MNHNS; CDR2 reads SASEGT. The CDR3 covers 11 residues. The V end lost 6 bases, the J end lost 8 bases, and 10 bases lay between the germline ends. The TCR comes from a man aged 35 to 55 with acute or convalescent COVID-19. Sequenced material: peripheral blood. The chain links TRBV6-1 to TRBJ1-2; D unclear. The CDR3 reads CASSPAGGYTF. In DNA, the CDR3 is TGTGCCAGCAGCCCAGCGGGCGGCTACACCTTC.